This T cell receptor beta chain was recorded in a study of cytomegalovirus exposure and HLA in healthy donors. In the PCR, 60 Vbeta and 13 Jbeta primers were used. Here immunoSEQ multiplex PCR was the method, and the copy in TCRdb shows in-frame clones only, minus some. The sample holds fewer than 120,000 clones, 65% to 80% seen once. When sampled, the donors appeared nominally healthy, though they likely had unrecorded immune exposures. Study-level results: Presence/absence results assume similar sequencing depth per donor, which may not hold. By a later analysis, the bulk of CMV-associated TCR beta chains appeared HLA-restricted. HLA allele associations emerged for 15,000 to 20,000 TCR beta sequences in a later analysis, at 0.05 false discovery rate.

On this clone itself: Its antigen is not known.

The sequencing sample was made of PBMCs. The TCR originated in a man in his thirties or forties in good health and CMV-seropositive.

The CDR3 DNA sequence: TGTGCCAGCAGTGGGGGGGACCCTAAAGGGAATGGCTACACCTTC. Translation gives CASSGGDPKGNGYTF. The rearrangement uses TRBV2 and TRBJ1-2; possibly TRBD1 for D (5 bases). The CDR3 is 15 residues long. V dropped 4 bases and J dropped 6 bases, with 18 bases sitting between them. The V gene's germline CDR1 is SNHLY and CDR2 FYNNEI.